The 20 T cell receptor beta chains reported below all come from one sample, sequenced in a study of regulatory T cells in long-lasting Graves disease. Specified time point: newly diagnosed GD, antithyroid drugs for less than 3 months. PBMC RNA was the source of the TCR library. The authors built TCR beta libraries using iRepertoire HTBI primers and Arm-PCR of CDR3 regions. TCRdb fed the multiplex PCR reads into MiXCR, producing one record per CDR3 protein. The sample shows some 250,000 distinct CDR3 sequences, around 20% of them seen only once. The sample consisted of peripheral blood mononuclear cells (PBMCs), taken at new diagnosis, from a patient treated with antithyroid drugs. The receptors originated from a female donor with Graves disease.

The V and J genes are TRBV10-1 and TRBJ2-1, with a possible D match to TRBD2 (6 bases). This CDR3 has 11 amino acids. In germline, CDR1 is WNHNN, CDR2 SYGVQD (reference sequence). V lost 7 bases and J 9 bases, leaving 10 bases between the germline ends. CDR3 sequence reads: CASTFGGEQFF. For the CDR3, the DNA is TGCGCCAGCACGTTCGGGGGTGAGCAGTTCTTC.

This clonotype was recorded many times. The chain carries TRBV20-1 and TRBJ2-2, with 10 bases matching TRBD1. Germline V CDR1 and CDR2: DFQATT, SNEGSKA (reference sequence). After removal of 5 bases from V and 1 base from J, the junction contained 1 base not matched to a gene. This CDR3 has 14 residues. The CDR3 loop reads CSARTGGNTGELFF. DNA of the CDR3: TGCAGTGCTCGGACAGGGGGGAACACCGGGGAGCTGTTTTTT.

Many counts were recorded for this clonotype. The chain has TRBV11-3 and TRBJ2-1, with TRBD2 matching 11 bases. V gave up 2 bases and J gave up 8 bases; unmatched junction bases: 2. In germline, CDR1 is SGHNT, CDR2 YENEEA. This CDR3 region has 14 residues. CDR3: CASSLTSGSYEQFF. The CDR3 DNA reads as TGTGCCAGCAGCTTAACTAGCGGGAGCTATGAGCAGTTCTTC.

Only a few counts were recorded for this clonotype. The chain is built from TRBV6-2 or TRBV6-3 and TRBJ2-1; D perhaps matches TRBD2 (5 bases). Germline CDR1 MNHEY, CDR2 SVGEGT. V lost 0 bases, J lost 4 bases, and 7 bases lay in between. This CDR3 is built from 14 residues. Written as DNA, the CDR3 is TGTGCCAGCAGTTACTCGAGGGTATACAATGAGCAGTTCTTC. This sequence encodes CASSYSRVYNEQFF.

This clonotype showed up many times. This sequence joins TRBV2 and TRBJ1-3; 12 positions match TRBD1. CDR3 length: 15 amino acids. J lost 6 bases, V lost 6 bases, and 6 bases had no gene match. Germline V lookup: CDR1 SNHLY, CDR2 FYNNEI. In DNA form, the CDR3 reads TGTGCCAGCAGGCAGGGGACAGGGGGCGTAAACACCATATATTTT. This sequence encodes CASRQGTGGVNTIYF.

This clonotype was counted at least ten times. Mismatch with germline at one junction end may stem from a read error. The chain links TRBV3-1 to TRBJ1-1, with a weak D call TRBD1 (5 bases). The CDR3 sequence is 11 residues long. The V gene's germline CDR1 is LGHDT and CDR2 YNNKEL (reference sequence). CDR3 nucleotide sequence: TGTGCCAGCACCGACAGCACTGAAGCTTCCTTT. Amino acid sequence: CASTDSTEASF.

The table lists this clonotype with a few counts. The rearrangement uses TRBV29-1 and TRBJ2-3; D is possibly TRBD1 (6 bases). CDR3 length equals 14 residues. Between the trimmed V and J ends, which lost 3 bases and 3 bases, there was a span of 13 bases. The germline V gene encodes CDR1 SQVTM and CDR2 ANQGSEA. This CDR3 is CSVERGIGTDTQYF. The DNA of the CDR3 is TGCAGCGTTGAGAGGGGGATAGGTACAGATACGCAGTATTTT.

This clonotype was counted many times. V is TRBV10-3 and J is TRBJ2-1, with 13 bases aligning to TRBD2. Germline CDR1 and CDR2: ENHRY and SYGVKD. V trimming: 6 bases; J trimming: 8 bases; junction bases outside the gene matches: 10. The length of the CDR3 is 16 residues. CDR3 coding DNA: TGTGCCATCAGACCTTCTACTAGCGGGAGGGCCCATGAGCAGTTCTTC. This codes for CAIRPSTSGRAHEQFF.

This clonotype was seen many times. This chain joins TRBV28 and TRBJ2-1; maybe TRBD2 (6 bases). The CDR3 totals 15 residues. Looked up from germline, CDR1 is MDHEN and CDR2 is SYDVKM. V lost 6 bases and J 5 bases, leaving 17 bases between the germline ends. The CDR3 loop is CASSPGGLDHNEQFF. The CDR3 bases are TGTGCCAGCAGCCCTGGGGGACTTGACCACAATGAGCAGTTCTTC.

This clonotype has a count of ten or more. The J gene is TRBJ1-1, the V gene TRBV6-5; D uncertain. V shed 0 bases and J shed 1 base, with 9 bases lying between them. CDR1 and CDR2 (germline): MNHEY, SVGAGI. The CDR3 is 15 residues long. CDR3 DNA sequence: TGTGCCAGCAGTTACTCGAAGCGGGGGAACACTGAAGCTTTCTTT. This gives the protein CASSYSKRGNTEAFF.

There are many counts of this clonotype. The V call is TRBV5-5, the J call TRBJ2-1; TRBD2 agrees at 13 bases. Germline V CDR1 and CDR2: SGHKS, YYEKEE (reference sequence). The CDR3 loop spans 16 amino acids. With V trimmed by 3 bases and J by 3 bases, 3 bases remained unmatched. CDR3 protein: CASSSGTSGVYNEQFF. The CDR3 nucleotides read TGTGCCAGCAGCTCGGGGACTAGCGGGGTCTACAATGAGCAGTTCTTC.

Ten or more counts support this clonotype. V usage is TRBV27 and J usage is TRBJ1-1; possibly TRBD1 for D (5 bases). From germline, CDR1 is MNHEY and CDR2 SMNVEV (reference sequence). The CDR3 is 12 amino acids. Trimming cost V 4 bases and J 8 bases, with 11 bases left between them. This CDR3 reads CASSSGHAEAFF. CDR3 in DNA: TGTGCCAGCAGTTCTGGACACGCGGAAGCTTTCTTT.

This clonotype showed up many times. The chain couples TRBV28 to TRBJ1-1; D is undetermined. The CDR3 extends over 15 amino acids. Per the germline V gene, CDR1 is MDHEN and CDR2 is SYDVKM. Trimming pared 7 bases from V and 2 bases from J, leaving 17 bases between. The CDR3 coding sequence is TGTGCCAGCACTCCCCCAGGCGGGAGAAACACTGAAGCTTTCTTT. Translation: CASTPPGGRNTEAFF.

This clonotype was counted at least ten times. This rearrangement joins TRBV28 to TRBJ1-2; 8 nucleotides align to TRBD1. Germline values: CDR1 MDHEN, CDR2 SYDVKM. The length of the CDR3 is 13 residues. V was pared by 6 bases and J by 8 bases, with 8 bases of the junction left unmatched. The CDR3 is CASSTTGVSGYTF. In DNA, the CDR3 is TGTGCCAGCAGCACGACAGGGGTCAGCGGCTACACCTTC.

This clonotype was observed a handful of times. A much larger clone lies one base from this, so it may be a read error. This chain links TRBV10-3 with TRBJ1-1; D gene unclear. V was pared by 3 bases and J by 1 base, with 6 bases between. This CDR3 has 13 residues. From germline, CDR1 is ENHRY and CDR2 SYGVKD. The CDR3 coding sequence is TGTGCCATCAGTGATTCAGGGAACACTGAAGCTTTCTTT. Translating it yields CAISDSGNTEAFF.

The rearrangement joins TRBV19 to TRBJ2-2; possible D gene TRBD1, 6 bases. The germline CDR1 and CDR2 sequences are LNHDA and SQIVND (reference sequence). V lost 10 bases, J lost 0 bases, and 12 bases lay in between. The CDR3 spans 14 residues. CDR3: CATRGAANTGELFF. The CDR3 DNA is TGTGCCACCAGGGGTGCAGCGAACACCGGGGAGCTGTTTTTT.

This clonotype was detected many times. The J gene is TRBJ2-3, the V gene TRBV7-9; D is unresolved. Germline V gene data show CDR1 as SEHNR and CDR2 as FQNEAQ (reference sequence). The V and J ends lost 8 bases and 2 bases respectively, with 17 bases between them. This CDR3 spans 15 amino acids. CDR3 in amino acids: CASWFSNDYTDTQYF. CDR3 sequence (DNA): TGTGCCAGCTGGTTTTCTAATGATTACACAGATACGCAGTATTTT.

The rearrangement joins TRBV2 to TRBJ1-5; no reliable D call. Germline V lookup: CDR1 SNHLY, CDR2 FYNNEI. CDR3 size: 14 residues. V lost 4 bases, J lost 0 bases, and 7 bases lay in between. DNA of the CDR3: TGTGCCAGCAGTGCTTATACTAGCAATCAGCCCCAGCATTTT. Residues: CASSAYTSNQPQHF.

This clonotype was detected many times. The CDR3: CASSLVGPGQGSSPLHF. The CDR3, as DNA: TGTGCCAGCAGCTTAGTGGGGCCGGGACAGGGAAGTTCACCCCTCCACTTT. The chain carries TRBV7-2 and TRBJ1-6; 9 bases map to TRBD1. The trim removed 1 base at V and 9 bases at J, leaving 10 bases unmatched. The CDR3 covers 17 residues. Germline loops: CDR1 SGHTA, CDR2 FQGNSA.

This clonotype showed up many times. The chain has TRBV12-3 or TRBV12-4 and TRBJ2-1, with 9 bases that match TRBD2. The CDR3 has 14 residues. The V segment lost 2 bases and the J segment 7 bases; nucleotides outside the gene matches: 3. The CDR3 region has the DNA TGTGCCAGCAGTTTACGGACTAGCGATAATGAGCAGTTCTTC. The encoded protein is CASSLRTSDNEQFF.